Listed below are T cell receptor beta chains from one sample, sequenced in a study of OX40 agonist ivuxolimab in advanced cancers. Generated by immunoSEQ multiplex PCR, the TCRdb table keeps only in-frame clones and is missing some. The sample lists roughly 45,000 clones; more than 75% were seen once. The material sequenced was CD4+ or CD8+ T cells sorted from blood, taken in a trial of the OX40 agonist ivuxolimab. These receptors originate from an adult with an advanced solid tumor such as melanoma, head and neck, liver or kidney cancer. Both conserved end residues are part of each CDR3.

>TRBV14|TRBJ1-5
CASSQPRQGPPQPQHF
>TRBV5-4|TRBJ2-1
CASSLSGRKIEQFF
>TRBV6-6|TRBJ2-7
CASSREFEQYF
>TRBV5-4|TRBJ2-5
CASSSYGGLETQYF
>TRBV2|TRBJ2-5
CVLSPADQQETQYF
>TRBV2|TRBJ2-2
CASSPDGPTGATGELFF
>TRBV5-1|TRBJ1-3
CASSDMPGSGNTIYF
>TRBV6-1|TRBJ2-2
CASSRDRVGTGELFF
>TRBV6-5|TRBJ2-7
CASSETTQQYF
>TRBV2|TRBJ1-1
CASRYGGVAEAFF
>TRBV7-2|TRBJ2-3
CASSLTFSLGGYVDTQYF
>TRBV1|TRBJ2-1
CTSKAGEGNEQFF
>TRBV6-1|TRBJ2-3
CASSESTGRDTQYF
>TRBV19|TRBJ1-2
CASSTTGETGGYTF
>TRBV29-1|TRBJ1-1
CSVAEDMNTEAFF
>TRBV5-1|TRBJ1-2
CASSLQGEGYTF
>TRBV6-5|TRBJ2-7
CASSVSYEQYF
>TRBV20-1|TRBJ2-1
CSALSPYEQFF
>TRBV13|TRBJ2-7
CASSLLAGVGEQYF